This T cell receptor beta chain came from a study of Ad26.COV2.S vaccination and SARS-CoV-2 variants. As concerns this clone: Its target is unknown.

The CDR3 consists of 14 residues. Germline V lookup: CDR1 MNHNS, CDR2 SASEGT. V lost 1 base to trimming and J lost 6 bases, with 12 bases between them. Treatment here: roughly 20 received Ad26.COV2.S at low or high dose, single or two shots; several received placebo; per-sample allocation not given. At day 63 after the first vaccine or placebo injection, samples were drawn. Profiling relied on immunoSEQ multiplex PCR, and the TCRdb table lists in-frame clones only, not all of them. The data show around 450,000 clones, with around 90% seen just once and 12% held by the top ten. Study findings and constraints: For non-spike TCRs, breadth in vaccine recipients resembled that in placebo recipients.

Sample: peripheral blood, taken in a trial of Ad26.COV2.S vaccine versus placebo. The receptor was isolated from a person aged 18-65 years who received the Ad26.COV2.S COVID-19 vaccine or a placebo. The chain joins TRBV6-1 to TRBJ1-1; D perhaps matches TRBD1 (5 bases). The CDR3 nucleotides are TGTGCCAGCAGTGAAGTAAGGGGTATCGCTGAAGCTTTCTTT. This sequence encodes CASSEVRGIAEAFF.